The clone carrying this T cell receptor (beta chain) was observed many times. The data derive from a study of T cells in Graves' hyperthyroidism and ophthalmopathy. TCR beta CDR3 sequences were amplified from RNA transcripts. Carried out on the TCR CDR3, a first-round RT-PCR used the HTBI primer set. TCRdb reprocessed the multiplex PCR reads with MiXCR, giving one entry per CDR3 protein. The sample lists nearly 750,000 distinct CDR3 sequences; 35% were seen once. The V and J ends lost 4 bases and 5 bases, in that order; junction bases with no gene match: 9. Germline V gives CDR1 SGDLS, CDR2 YYNGEE. This CDR3 has 16 amino acids.

The sequence was obtained from a woman aged 40 to 50 with Graves' hyperthyroidism. This rearrangement joins TRBV9 to TRBJ1-6; 7 positions match TRBD1. Sequencing was performed on blood. The CDR3, as DNA: TGTGCCAGCAGCCCCTCGGGACAGCTAAATAATTCACCCCTCCACTTT. This sequence encodes CASSPSGQLNNSPLHF.